The 19 T cell receptor beta chains listed next were all sequenced from one sample in a study of T cell repertoires in cytomegalovirus infection. MiXCR, applied by TCRdb to the reads, yields one record per CDR3 protein. The sample lists 150,000 or so distinct CDR3 sequences, roughly 17% occurring once. Specimen: CD8+ T cells from PBMCs. Every receptor here comes from a human donor in good health (CMV status not recorded). Some clones in this sample may be carry-over from other donors' samples.

This clonotype has just a few counts. The chain carries TRBV11-2 and TRBJ2-2; unclear D gene. V gave up 5 bases and J gave up 4 bases, with 8 bases separating them. The CDR3 contains 13 residues. The V gene's germline CDR1 is SGHAT and CDR2 FQNNGV. The DNA for the CDR3 is TGTGCCAGCAGCCAAAAACTCACCGGGGAGCTGTTTTTT. Translated, it gives CASSQKLTGELFF.

This chain connects TRBV4-3 to TRBJ2-3, with 7 bases matching TRBD1. The CDR3 extends over 15 amino acids. Trimming removed 0 bases from V and 3 bases from J; junction bases left unmatched: 3. Germline CDR1 reads LGHNA; CDR2 reads YSLEER. CDR3 loop: CASSQEDRITDTQYF. The CDR3 DNA reads as TGCGCCAGCAGCCAAGAGGACAGGATAACAGATACGCAGTATTTT.

The rearrangement uses TRBV7-9 and TRBJ2-3; TRBD2 aligns across 8 bases. This CDR3 has 16 amino acids. Unmatched junction bases numbered 13, after V lost 4 bases and J lost 7 bases. Per the germline V gene, CDR1 is SEHNR and CDR2 is FQNEAQ (reference sequence). CDR3: CASSSHSGTSLNTQYF. The DNA for the CDR3 is TGTGCCAGCAGCTCCCACTCCGGGACTAGTCTAAATACGCAGTATTTT.

This clonotype was observed a handful of times. The rearrangement links TRBV19 to TRBJ1-4; the match to TRBD1 covers 9 bases. After removal of 3 bases from V and 5 bases from J, the junction contained 4 bases not matched to a gene. Germline V gene sequence: CDR1 LNHDA, CDR2 SQIVND (reference sequence). This CDR3 comprises 15 residues. The DNA of the CDR3 is TGTGCCAGTAGTATTACCGGGACAGGGAATGAAAAACTGTTTTTT. This sequence encodes CASSITGTGNEKLFF.

There are many counts of this clonotype. The gene calls are TRBV4-2 and TRBJ2-3; D not resolved. Germline loops: CDR1 LGHNA, CDR2 YNFKEQ. Trimming left V 1 base short and J 3 bases short, with 8 bases between. The CDR3 is 14 amino acids. DNA for the CDR3: TGTGCCAGCAGCCAAGTTGAAGCGACAGATACGCAGTATTTT. The encoded protein is CASSQVEATDTQYF.

This clonotype was recorded a few times. The chain has TRBV4-3 and TRBJ2-5, with D possibly TRBD2 on 6 matching bases. Germline assignment: CDR1 LGHNA and CDR2 YSLEER. The CDR3 is 13 amino acids. V gave up 0 bases and J gave up 4 bases, with 6 bases separating them. The CDR3 spells CASSQDSGETQYF. CDR3 coding DNA: TGCGCCAGCAGCCAAGATAGCGGAGAGACCCAGTACTTC.

The V gene is TRBV7-9, the J gene TRBJ2-2, with no clear D. Germline-derived CDR1 and CDR2 are SEHNR and FQNEAQ (reference sequence). CDR3 size: 11 residues. Trimming stripped 1 base from V and 11 bases from J, with 5 bases between. CDR3 protein: CASSLGRELFF. In DNA form, the CDR3 reads TGTGCCAGCAGCTTAGGGCGCGAGCTGTTTTTT.

There are a few counts of this clonotype. The gene calls are TRBV12-3 or TRBV12-4 and TRBJ2-5; 8 positions agree with TRBD2. J lost 4 bases, V lost 8 bases, and 12 bases had no gene match. This CDR3 is built from 15 residues. The CDR3 here is CASCRVAGNRETQYF. CDR3 nucleotide sequence: TGTGCCAGCTGCCGCGTAGCGGGAAACAGAGAGACCCAGTACTTC.

Many counts were recorded for this clonotype. The CDR3 DNA sequence: TGTGCCTCCGGACGTGGGGCTAACACCGGGGAGCTGTTTTTT. Protein product: CASGRGANTGELFF. The chain employs TRBV6-1 and TRBJ2-2, with D perhaps TRBD1 (5 bases). CDR3 length: 14 amino acids. Germline lookup yields CDR1 MNHNS and CDR2 SASEGT. V lost 11 bases to trimming and J lost 2 bases, with 15 bases between them.

V is TRBV11-2 and J is TRBJ2-2, with unresolved D. V was clipped by 3 bases and J by 7 bases, with 18 bases between them. CDR1 and CDR2 from the germline V gene are SGHAT and FQNNGV. The CDR3 extends over 16 amino acids. The CDR3 DNA follows: TGTGCCAGCAGCTTGGCCCTTACTAAGCTTGGCGGGGAGCTGTTTTTT. Translated, it gives CASSLALTKLGGELFF. Using reference TRBV11-2 and TRBJ2-2 for the parts outside the CDR3, the full variable domain is EAGVAQSPRYKIIEKRQSVAFWCNPISGHATLYWYQQILGQGPKLLIQFQNNGVVDDSQLPKDRFSAERLKGVDSTLKIQPAKLEDSAVYLCASSLALTKLGGELFFGEGSRLTVL.

V is TRBV7-6 and J is TRBJ2-7; possibly TRBD2 for D (6 bases). The CDR3 is made up of 19 amino acids. Looked up from germline, CDR1 is SGHVS and CDR2 is FNYEAQ. Trimming cost V 2 bases and J 6 bases, with 29 bases left between them. CDR3 coding DNA: TGTGCCAGCAGCTTACGGTCTCGTGGACGGATAGCGGACGGCGGCGAGCAGTACTTC. Amino acid sequence: CASSLRSRGRIADGGEQYF.

This clonotype was detected only a few times. This rearrangement joins TRBV29-1 to TRBJ2-1; unclear D gene. There are 14 residues in the CDR3. Trimming removed 3 bases from V and 0 bases from J, with 9 bases in between. Germline lookup yields CDR1 SQVTM and CDR2 ANQGSEA. The CDR3 sequence is CSVDRVSSYNEQFF. DNA of the CDR3: TGCAGCGTTGACCGTGTAAGCTCCTACAATGAGCAGTTCTTC.

J is TRBJ2-5 and V is TRBV7-2; 7 bases are shared with TRBD1. CDR1 SGHTA and CDR2 FQGNSA come from the germline V gene. The trim removed 6 bases at V and 3 bases at J, leaving 13 bases unmatched. The CDR3 loop spans 16 amino acids. The CDR3 nucleotides read TGTGCCAGCAGTCCCACCCCGGCAGGGGGAAAAGAGACCCAGTACTTC. Its protein product is CASSPTPAGGKETQYF.

The chain employs TRBV7-8 and TRBJ2-7; 8 bases line up with TRBD1. Losses at the gene ends were 5 bases for V and 1 base for J; bases not matched to a gene: 10. The CDR3 covers 16 residues. Per the germline V gene, CDR1 is SGHVS and CDR2 is FQNEAQ. Here the CDR3 reads CASSPSHRGSSYEQYF. The CDR3 bases are TGTGCCAGCAGCCCAAGTCACAGGGGGTCTTCCTACGAGCAGTACTTC.

The table lists this clonotype with a few counts. J is TRBJ1-3 and V is TRBV7-8; no clear D gene. Germline lookup yields CDR1 SGHVS and CDR2 FQNEAQ. The CDR3 totals 16 residues. The V and J ends lost 3 bases and 0 bases respectively, with 12 bases between them. This CDR3 reads CASSLAVESSGNTIYF. Here the CDR3 DNA reads TGTGCCAGCAGCTTGGCAGTTGAAAGCTCTGGAAACACCATATATTTT.

This clonotype was recorded a few times. This chain uses TRBV11-1 with TRBJ2-7, with TRBD1 identical over 7 bases. Trimming took 6 bases from V and 0 from J; bases not matched to a gene: 8. From germline, CDR1 is SGHAT and CDR2 FQDESV (reference sequence). The CDR3 runs to 15 residues. CDR3 in DNA: TGTGCCAGCAGTCATCCGGGACAGAACTCCTACGAGCAGTACTTC. It codes for CASSHPGQNSYEQYF.

The chain links TRBV28 to TRBJ1-5; 7 bases align to TRBD1. V shed 5 bases and J 0 bases; nucleotides not matched to a gene: 13. Germline V gene lookup returns CDR1 MDHEN and CDR2 SYDVKM. The CDR3 has 18 amino acids. CDR3 protein: CASSPRQGIIYSNQPQHF. The CDR3 region has the DNA TGTGCCAGCAGTCCAAGACAGGGCATAATTTATAGCAATCAGCCCCAGCATTTT.

The rearrangement joins TRBV6-5 to TRBJ1-1, with a possible D match to TRBD1 (6 bases). With 6 bases removed from V and 1 base from J, the gap between germline ends came to 15 bases. The CDR3 has 15 residues. Per the germline V gene, CDR1 is MNHEY and CDR2 is SVGAGI. CDR3 region: CASRPLDRQNTEAFF. The CDR3 nucleotides read TGTGCCAGCAGACCCCTAGACAGGCAGAACACTGAAGCTTTCTTT.

The V and J genes are TRBV7-2 and TRBJ2-7; 9 bases fit TRBD1. The junction had 11 bases not matched to a gene; V was cut back by 6 bases and J by 5 bases. Germline V lookup: CDR1 SGHTA, CDR2 FQGNSA. The CDR3 extends over 15 amino acids. As DNA, the CDR3 is TGTGCCAGCAGGCAGACGGGACAGGGAAAGCACGAGCAGTACTTC. Protein product: CASRQTGQGKHEQYF.